This TCR beta chain was captured in a study of response to subunit inactivated influenza vaccine. TCRdb re-called the RT-PCR reads through MiXCR, storing one row per CDR3 protein. This table holds a few hundred thousand distinct CDR3 sequences, around a fifth found once. About this clonotype itself: Its specificity is not known.

Whole-study results and caveats: Each seasonal flu vaccination may recruit only limited new T cells, authors suggested.

This sequence was found in a man aged 45-69 years who received an inactivated influenza vaccine. The specimen was PBMCs from blood, collected 21 months after vaccination.

CDR3 sequence reads: CASMRAATSYEQYF. In nucleotides, the CDR3 is TGTGCCAGCATGCGGGCAGCTACCTCCTACGAGCAGTACTTC. The rearrangement links TRBV7-9 to TRBJ2-7; tentatively, D is TRBD2 (5 bases). Germline V gene sequence: CDR1 SEHNR, CDR2 FQNEAQ (reference sequence). V gave up 7 bases and J gave up 0 bases, with 13 bases separating them. The CDR3 extends over 14 amino acids.